Shown below are 2 T cell receptor beta chains from a single sample sequenced in a study of neurological immune-mediated disorders. MiXCR, run by TCRdb on the 5' RACE reads, gives a single entry per CDR3 protein. This table has 40,000 to 60,000 distinct CDR3 sequences, about 3% appearing once. The sequenced sample was PBMCs. These receptors were collected from a man aged 35-49 years with multiple sclerosis.

This clonotype was detected many times. The chain couples TRBV3-1 to TRBJ1-1; D gene unclear. Germline CDR1 LGHDT, CDR2 YNNKEL (reference sequence). The CDR3 has 15 amino acids. Between the trimmed V and J ends, which lost 6 bases and 4 bases, there was a span of 18 bases. As DNA, the CDR3 is TGTGCCAGCAGACTGGCTTGGGGAGAGGCCACTGAAGCTTTCTTT. This sequence encodes CASRLAWGEATEAFF.

This clonotype was recorded many times. J is TRBJ2-5 and V is TRBV5-5, with TRBD1 matching over 7 bases. CDR1 SGHKS and CDR2 YYEKEE come from the germline V gene (reference sequence). After removal of 0 bases from V and 3 bases from J, the junction contained 8 bases not matched to a gene. The length of the CDR3 is 16 residues. CDR3: CASSLVTGEGKETQYF. DNA for the CDR3: TGTGCCAGCAGCTTGGTAACAGGGGAAGGTAAAGAGACCCAGTACTTC. Filled out from reference TRBV5-5 and TRBJ2-5, the complete variable domain reads DAGVTQSPTHLIKTRGQQVTLRCSPISGHKSVSWYQQVLGQGPQFIFQYYEKEERGRGNFPDRFSARQFPNYSSELNVNALLLGDSALYLCASSLVTGEGKETQYFGPGTRLLVL.